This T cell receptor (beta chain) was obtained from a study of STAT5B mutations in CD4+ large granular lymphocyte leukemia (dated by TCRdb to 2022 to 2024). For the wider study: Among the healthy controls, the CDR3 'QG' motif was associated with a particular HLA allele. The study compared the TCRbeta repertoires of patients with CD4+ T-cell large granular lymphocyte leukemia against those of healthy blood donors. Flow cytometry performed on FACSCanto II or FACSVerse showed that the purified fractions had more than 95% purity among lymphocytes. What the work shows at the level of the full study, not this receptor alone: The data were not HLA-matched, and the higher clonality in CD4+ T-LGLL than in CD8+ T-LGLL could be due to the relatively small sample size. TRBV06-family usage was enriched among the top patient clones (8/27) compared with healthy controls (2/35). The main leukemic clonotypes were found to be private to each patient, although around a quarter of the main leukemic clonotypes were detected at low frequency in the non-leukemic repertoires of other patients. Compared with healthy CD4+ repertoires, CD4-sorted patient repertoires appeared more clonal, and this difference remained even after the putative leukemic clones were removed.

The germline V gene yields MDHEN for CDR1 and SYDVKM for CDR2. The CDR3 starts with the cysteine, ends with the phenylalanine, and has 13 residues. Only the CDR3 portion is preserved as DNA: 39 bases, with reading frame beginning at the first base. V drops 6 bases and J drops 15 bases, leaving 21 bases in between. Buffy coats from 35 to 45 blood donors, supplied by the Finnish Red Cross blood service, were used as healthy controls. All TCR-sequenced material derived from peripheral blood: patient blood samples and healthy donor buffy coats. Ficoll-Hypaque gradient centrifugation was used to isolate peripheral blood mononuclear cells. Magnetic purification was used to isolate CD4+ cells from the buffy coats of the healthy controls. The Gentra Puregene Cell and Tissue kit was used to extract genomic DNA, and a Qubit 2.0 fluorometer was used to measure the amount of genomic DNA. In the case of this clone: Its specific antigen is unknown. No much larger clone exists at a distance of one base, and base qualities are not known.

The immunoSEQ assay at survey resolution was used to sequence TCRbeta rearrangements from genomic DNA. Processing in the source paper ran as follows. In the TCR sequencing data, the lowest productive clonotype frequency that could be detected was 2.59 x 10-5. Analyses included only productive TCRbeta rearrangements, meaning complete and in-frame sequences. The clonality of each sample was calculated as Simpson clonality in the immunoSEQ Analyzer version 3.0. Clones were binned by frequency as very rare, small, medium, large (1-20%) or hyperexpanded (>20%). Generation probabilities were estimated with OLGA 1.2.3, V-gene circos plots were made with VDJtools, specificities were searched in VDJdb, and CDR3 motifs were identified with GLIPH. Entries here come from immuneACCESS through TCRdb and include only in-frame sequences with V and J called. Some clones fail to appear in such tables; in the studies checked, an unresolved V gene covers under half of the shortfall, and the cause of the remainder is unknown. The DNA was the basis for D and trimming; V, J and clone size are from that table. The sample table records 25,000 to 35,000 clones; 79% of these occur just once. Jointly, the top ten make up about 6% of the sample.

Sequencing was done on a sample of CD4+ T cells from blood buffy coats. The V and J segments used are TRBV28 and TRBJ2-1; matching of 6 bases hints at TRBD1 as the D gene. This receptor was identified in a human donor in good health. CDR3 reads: CASRRITGQEPFF. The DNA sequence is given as TGTGCCAGCAGACGAATAACAGGGCAGGAACCGTTCTTC.